These T cell receptor beta chains were read from a single sample in a study of blood T cell repertoires in COVID-19. The protocol was immunoSEQ multiplex PCR, while the TCRdb copy is restricted to in-frame clones and leaves out a portion. Seen here are about 88,000 clones, roughly nine tenths observed once, and the top ten hold approximately 5.5%. Sequenced material: peripheral blood. These receptors originate from a woman of 80 years or more with active COVID-19. The CDR3 runs from the conserved cysteine through the conserved F or W. D genes are given only for firm matches. Clone sizes are given selectively: once, few, many, or a class where the clone is expanded.

TRBJ2-3 | - | 12 | once | TRBV2 | CASSADTDTQYF | TGTGCCAGCAGTGCAGACACAGATACGCAGTATTTT
TRBJ2-1 | - | 12 | - | TRBV5-4 | CASSLWETTQFF | TGTGCCAGCAGCTTATGGGAGACCACGCAGTTCTTC
TRBJ2-3 | - | 14 | - | TRBV27 | CASSSPQGTDTQYF | TGTGCCAGCAGTTCCCCACAGGGAACAGATACGCAGTATTTT
TRBJ2-6 | - | 17 | - | TRBV5-4 | CASSFWGGPNAANVLTF | TGTGCCAGCAGCTTTTGGGGGGGCCCCAATGCGGCCAACGTCCTGACTTTC
TRBJ2-1 | TRBD2 | 17 | - | TRBV18 | CASSRPPSGRGGGEQFF | TGTGCCAGCTCACGGCCTCCTAGCGGGAGAGGCGGGGGAGAGCAGTTCTTC
TRBJ1-6 | TRBD1 | 14 | - | TRBV7-8 | CASSSGQTHSPLHF | TGTGCCAGCAGCTCGGGACAGACGCATTCACCCCTCCACTTT
TRBJ1-6 | - | 15 | - | TRBV28 | CASSLPTTRESPLHF | TGTGCCAGCAGTTTACCTACAACCAGGGAATCACCCCTCCACTTT
TRBJ1-2 | - | 16 | - | TRBV9 | CASSPPWGGVRSGYTF | TGTGCCAGCAGCCCCCCTTGGGGGGGCGTACGGTCCGGCTACACCTTC
TRBJ2-5 | TRBD2 | 15 | - | TRBV28 | CASSHASGRRETQYF | TGTGCCAGCAGTCACGCTAGCGGGAGGAGGGAGACCCAGTACTTC
TRBJ1-1 | TRBD1 | 16 | - | TRBV5-1 | CASSKWTGSMNTEAFF | TGCGCCAGCAGCAAGTGGACAGGGTCCATGAACACTGAAGCTTTCTTT
TRBJ2-7 | TRBD2 | 16 | - | TRBV7-2 | CASSLARLAGGYEQYF | TGTGCCAGCAGCTTAGCGCGGCTAGCGGGGGGCTACGAGCAGTACTTC
TRBJ2-1 | TRBD2 | 13 | - | TRBV5-4 | CASSFGGRYEQFF | TGTGCCAGCAGCTTCGGCGGGAGATATGAGCAGTTCTTC
TRBJ2-3 | TRBD2 | 19 | - | TRBV10-3 | CAISGPRGLAGISTDTQYF | TGTGCCATCAGTGGTCCAAGGGGACTAGCGGGAATTAGCACAGATACGCAGTATTTT
TRBJ1-6 | - | 14 | - | TRBV7-6 | CASSRDRTHSPLHF | TGTGCCAGCAGCCGAGATCGTACCCACTCACCCCTCCACTTT
TRBJ2-7 | TRBD1 | 14 | - | TRBV3-1/TRBV3-2 | CASSRAQGVHEQYF | TGTGCCAGCAGCCGAGCGCAGGGGGTCCACGAGCAGTACTTC
TRBJ1-5 | - | 15 | - | TRBV2 | CASSEGRYSNQPQHF | TGTGCCAGCAGTGAAGGGAGGTATAGCAATCAGCCCCAGCATTTT
TRBJ1-2 | - | 14 | - | TRBV19 | CASRVQGEGYGYTF | TGTGCCAGTAGGGTACAGGGTGAAGGCTATGGCTACACCTTC